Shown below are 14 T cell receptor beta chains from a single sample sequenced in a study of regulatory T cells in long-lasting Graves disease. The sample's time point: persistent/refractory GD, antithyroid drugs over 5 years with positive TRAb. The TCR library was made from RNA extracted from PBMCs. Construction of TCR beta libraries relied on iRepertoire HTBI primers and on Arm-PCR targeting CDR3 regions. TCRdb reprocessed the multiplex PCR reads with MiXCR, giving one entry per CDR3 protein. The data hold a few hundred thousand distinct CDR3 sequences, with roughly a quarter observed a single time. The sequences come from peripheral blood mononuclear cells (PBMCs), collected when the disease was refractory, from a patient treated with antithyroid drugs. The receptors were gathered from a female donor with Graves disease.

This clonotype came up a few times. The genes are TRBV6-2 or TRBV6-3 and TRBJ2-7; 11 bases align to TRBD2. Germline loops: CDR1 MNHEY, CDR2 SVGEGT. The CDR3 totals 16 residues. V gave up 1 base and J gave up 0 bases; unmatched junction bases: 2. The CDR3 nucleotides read TGTGCCAGCAGTTACTTTCTAGCGGGAGGCTCCTACGAGCAGTACTTC. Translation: CASSYFLAGGSYEQYF.

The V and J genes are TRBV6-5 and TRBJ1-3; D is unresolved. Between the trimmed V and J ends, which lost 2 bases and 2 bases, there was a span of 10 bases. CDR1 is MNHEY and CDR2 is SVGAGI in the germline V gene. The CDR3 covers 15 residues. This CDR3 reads CASSYGSLAGNTIYF. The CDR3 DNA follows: TGTGCCAGCAGTTACGGGAGCTTAGCTGGAAACACCATATATTTT.

The CDR3 loop is CASELSGVRGIAGELFF. CDR3 nucleotides: TGTGCCAGCGAGCTTAGTGGGGTACGGGGGATCGCCGGGGAGCTGTTTTTT. The chain carries TRBV7-2 and TRBJ2-2; a weak D match, TRBD2 (6 bases). V was trimmed by 8 bases and J by 6 bases, leaving 25 bases between them. This CDR3 region has 17 residues. Germline V gene sequence: CDR1 SGHTA, CDR2 FQGNSA.

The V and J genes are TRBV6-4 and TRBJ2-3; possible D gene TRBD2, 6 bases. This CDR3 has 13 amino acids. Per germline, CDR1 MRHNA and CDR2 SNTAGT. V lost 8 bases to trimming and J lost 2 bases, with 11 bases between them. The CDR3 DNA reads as TGTGCCAGCTTGGGAGGTTCCACAGATACGCAGTATTTT. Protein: CASLGGSTDTQYF.

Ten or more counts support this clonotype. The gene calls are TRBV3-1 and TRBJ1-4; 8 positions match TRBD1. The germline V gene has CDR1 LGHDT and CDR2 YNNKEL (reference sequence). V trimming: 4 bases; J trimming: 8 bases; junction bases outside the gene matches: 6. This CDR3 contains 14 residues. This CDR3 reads CASSPPTGVEKLFF. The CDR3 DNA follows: TGTGCCAGCAGCCCGCCGACAGGGGTGGAAAAACTGTTTTTT. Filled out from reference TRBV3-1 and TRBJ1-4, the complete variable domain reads DTAVSQTPKYLVTQMGNDKSIKCEQNLGHDTMYWYKQDSKKFLKIMFSYNNKELIINETVPNRFSPKSPDKAHLNLHINSLELGDSAVYFCASSPPTGVEKLFFGSGTQLSVL.

CDR3 sequence: CASSVSGGKINEQFF. The DNA of the CDR3 is TGTGCCAGTTCGGTTAGCGGGGGGAAGATCAATGAGCAGTTCTTC. The V call is TRBV19, the J call TRBJ2-1; 10 bases agree with TRBD2. With V trimmed by 8 bases and J by 6 bases, 10 bases remained unmatched. CDR3 length: 15 amino acids. Germline CDR1 LNHDA, CDR2 SQIVND (reference sequence). The entire variable domain, with the rest obtained from reference TRBV19 and TRBJ2-1, is as follows: DGGITQSPKYLFRKEGQNVTLSCEQNLNHDAMYWYRQDPGQGLRLIYYSQIVNDFQKGDIAEGYSVSREKKESFPLTVTSAQKNPTAFYLCASSVSGGKINEQFFGPGTRLTVL.

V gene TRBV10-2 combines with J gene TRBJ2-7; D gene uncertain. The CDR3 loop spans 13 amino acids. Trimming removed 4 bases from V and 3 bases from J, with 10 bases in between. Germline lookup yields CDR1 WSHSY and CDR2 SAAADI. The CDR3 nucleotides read TGCGCCAGCAGTGCTACAGAGCGCTACGAGCAGTACTTC. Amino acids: CASSATERYEQYF.

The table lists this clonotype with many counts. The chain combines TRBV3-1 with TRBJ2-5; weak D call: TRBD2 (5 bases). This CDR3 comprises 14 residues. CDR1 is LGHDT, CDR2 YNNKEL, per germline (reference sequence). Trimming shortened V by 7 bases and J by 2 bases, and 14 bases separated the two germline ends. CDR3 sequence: CASNYEREQETQYF. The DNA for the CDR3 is TGTGCCAGCAACTACGAGAGGGAACAAGAGACCCAGTACTTC.

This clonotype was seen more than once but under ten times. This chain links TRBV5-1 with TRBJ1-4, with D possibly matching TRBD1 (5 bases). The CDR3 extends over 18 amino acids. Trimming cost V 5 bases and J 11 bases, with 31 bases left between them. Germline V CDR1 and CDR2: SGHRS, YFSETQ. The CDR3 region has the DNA TGCGCCAGCAGGGGGCTTGTGGATCCCCGTAGACATGAAGGGAAACTGTTTTTT. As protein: CASRGLVDPRRHEGKLFF.

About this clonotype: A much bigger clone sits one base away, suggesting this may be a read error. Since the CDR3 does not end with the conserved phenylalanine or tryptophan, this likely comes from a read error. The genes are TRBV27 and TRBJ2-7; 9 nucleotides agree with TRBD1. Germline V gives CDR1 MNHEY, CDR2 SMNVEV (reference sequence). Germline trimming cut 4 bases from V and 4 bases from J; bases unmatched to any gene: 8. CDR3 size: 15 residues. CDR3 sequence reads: CASSWKGQGAYEQYL. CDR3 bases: TGTGCCAGCAGTTGGAAGGGACAGGGTGCGTACGAGCAGTACCTC.

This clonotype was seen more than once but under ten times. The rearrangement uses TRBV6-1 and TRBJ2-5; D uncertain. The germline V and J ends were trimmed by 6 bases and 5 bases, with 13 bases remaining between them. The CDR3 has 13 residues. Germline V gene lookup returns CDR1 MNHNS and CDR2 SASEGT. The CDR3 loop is CASRPIGSETQYF. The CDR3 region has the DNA TGTGCCAGCAGACCCATTGGGTCGGAGACCCAGTACTTC.

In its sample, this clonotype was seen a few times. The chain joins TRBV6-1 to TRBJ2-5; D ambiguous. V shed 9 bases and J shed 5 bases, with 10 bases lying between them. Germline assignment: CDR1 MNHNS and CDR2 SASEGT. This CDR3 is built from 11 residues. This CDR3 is CASLLGETQYF. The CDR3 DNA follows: TGTGCCAGTCTCTTGGGGGAGACCCAGTACTTC.

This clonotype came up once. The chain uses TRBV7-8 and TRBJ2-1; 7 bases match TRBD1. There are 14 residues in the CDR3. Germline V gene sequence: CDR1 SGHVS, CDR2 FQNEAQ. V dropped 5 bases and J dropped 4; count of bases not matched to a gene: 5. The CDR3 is CASSQRTGYNEQFF. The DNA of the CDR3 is TGTGCCAGCAGCCAAAGGACAGGTTACAATGAGCAGTTCTTC. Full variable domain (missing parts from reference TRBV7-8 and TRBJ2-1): GAGVSQSPRYKVAKRGQDVALRCDPISGHVSLFWYQQALGQGPEFLTYFQNEAQLDKSGLPSDRFFAERPEGSVSTLKIQRTQQEDSAVYLCASSQRTGYNEQFFGPGTRLTVL.

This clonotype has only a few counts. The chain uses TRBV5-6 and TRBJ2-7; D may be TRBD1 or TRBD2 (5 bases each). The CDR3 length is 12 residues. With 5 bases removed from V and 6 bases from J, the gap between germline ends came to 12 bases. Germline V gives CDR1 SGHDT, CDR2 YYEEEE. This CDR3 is CASSNVGVEQYF. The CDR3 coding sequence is TGTGCCAGCAGTAATGTGGGGGTCGAGCAGTACTTC.